Listed here are 29 T cell receptor beta chains from one sample, sequenced in a study of shared clonotypes between healthy human individuals. Assay: immunoSEQ multiplex PCR; the TCRdb copy retains only in-frame clones and omits some. In the table there are about 2.4 million clones, roughly nine tenths of which are singletons. Material: naive CD4+ T cells sorted from blood. Subset here: CD45RA+ positively selected. The receptor set was obtained from a man aged 18 to 29 in good health.

This chain connects TRBV27 to TRBJ2-7, with TRBD1 matching over 12 bases. The junction had 6 bases not matched to a gene; V was cut back by 3 bases and J by 6 bases. The germline gives CDR1 MNHEY, CDR2 SMNVEV (reference sequence). The CDR3 has 15 amino acids. CDR3 residues: CASSLGTGGLGEQYF. The DNA for the CDR3 is TGTGCCAGCAGTTTGGGGACAGGGGGCCTGGGCGAGCAGTACTTC.

The chain has TRBV10-1 and TRBJ2-3, with D possibly TRBD1 on 6 matching bases. The V and J ends lost 10 bases and 3 bases respectively, with 20 bases between them. The CDR3 is 15 amino acids. CDR1 is WNHNN and CDR2 is SYGVQD in the germline V gene (reference sequence). The CDR3 spells CATGRGLGATDTQYF. As DNA, the CDR3 is TGCGCCACCGGACGCGGACTGGGGGCTACAGATACGCAGTATTTT.

CDR3 in DNA: TGTGCCAGTAGTAGCCCAGGACAGAAGGTTTCAGGCTACACCTTC. This translates into CASSSPGQKVSGYTF. This chain uses TRBV19 with TRBJ1-2, with TRBD1 as a possible D gene (6 bases). V lost 4 bases and J 8 bases, leaving 20 bases between the germline ends. The CDR3 has 15 residues. Germline lookup yields CDR1 LNHDA and CDR2 SQIVND (reference sequence).

About this clone: Additional DNA sequences in this sample encode the identical CDR3. The chain is built from TRBV18 and TRBJ2-2, with TRBD1 identical over 8 bases. The CDR3 has 15 amino acids. J gave up 5 bases and V 4 bases, and 6 bases lay outside the gene matches. Germline lookup yields CDR1 KGHSH and CDR2 LQKENI. The CDR3 coding sequence is TGTGCCAGCTCACTTGGACAGGGCGGGACCGGGGAGCTGTTTTTT. Translating gives CASSLGQGGTGELFF. Based on the CDR3 plus reference TRBV18 and TRBJ2-2, the full variable domain is NAGVMQNPRHLVRRRGQEARLRCSPMKGHSHVYWYRQLPEEGLKFMVYLQKENIIDESGMPKERFSAEFPKEGPSILRIQQVVRGDSAAYFCASSLGQGGTGELFFGEGSRLTVL.

The table lists this clone with a few counts. The genes are TRBV2 and TRBJ1-1; 7 nucleotides line up with TRBD1. Per the germline V gene, CDR1 is SNHLY and CDR2 is FYNNEI. This CDR3 spans 13 amino acids. Trimming at V came to 7 bases and at J to 4 bases, leaving 6 bases not matched to a gene. The CDR3 is CASKGAGVTEAFF. The CDR3 bases are TGTGCCAGCAAGGGGGCGGGTGTCACTGAAGCTTTCTTT.

J is TRBJ1-5 and V is TRBV2; TRBD1 matches at 8 bases. The V segment lost 4 bases and the J segment 0 bases; nucleotides outside the gene matches: 5. The germline V gene has CDR1 SNHLY and CDR2 FYNNEI. The CDR3 loop spans 16 amino acids. CDR3 DNA: TGTGCCAGCAGTGGGGGACAGGTCGATAGCAATCAGCCCCAGCATTTT. As protein: CASSGGQVDSNQPQHF.

The chain recombines TRBV28 with TRBJ1-1; D may be TRBD1 (6 bases). With 7 bases removed from V and 1 base from J, the gap between germline ends came to 13 bases. Germline V CDR1 and CDR2: MDHEN, SYDVKM. CDR3 length equals 14 residues. CDR3 DNA sequence: TGTGCCAGCAACCCTCCAGGGGCGAACACTGAAGCTTTCTTT. Protein product: CASNPPGANTEAFF.

J is TRBJ2-7 and V is TRBV7-8; maybe TRBD1 (6 bases). Germline CDR1 reads SGHVS; CDR2 reads FQNEAQ. The CDR3 contains 15 residues. Trimming shortened V by 5 bases and J by 6 bases, and 20 bases separated the two germline ends. This CDR3 is CASSEVRDTVSEQYF. The CDR3 nucleotides are TGTGCCAGCAGCGAAGTCCGGGACACGGTCTCCGAGCAGTACTTC.

This chain uses TRBV6-1 with TRBJ1-3; no clear D gene. This CDR3 is built from 15 residues. Germline V gene data show CDR1 as MNHNS and CDR2 as SASEGT. V was cut by 9 bases and J by 0 bases, with 15 bases left in between. DNA of the CDR3: TGTGCCAGTGCCCGACCACAATACTCTGGAAACACCATATATTTT. Translated: CASARPQYSGNTIYF.

This sequence joins TRBV10-3 and TRBJ1-1, with D unclear. The ends were cut back, 0 bases at V and 8 bases at J, with 13 bases in the middle. The CDR3 extends over 14 amino acids. CDR1 and CDR2 (germline): ENHRY, SYGVKD. This chain's CDR3 is CAISESTRDEEAFF. DNA of the CDR3: TGTGCCATCAGTGAGTCGACTCGGGATGAGGAAGCTTTCTTT.

The chain employs TRBV7-2 and TRBJ1-1, with 11 bases that match TRBD1. Germline V CDR1 and CDR2: SGHTA, FQGNSA. This CDR3 is 17 amino acids long. With 5 bases clipped from V and 5 bases from J, the junction kept 13 bases outside the gene matches. CDR3: CASSPRDRGIRKTEAFF. CDR3 sequence (DNA): TGTGCCAGCAGCCCCCGGGACAGGGGGATTCGCAAAACTGAAGCTTTCTTT.

The rearrangement links TRBV10-3 to TRBJ2-5; 14 bases agree with TRBD2. This CDR3 region has 15 residues. Trimming cost V 6 bases and J 5 bases; bases outside gene matches: 5. In germline, CDR1 is ENHRY, CDR2 SYGVKD. This CDR3 reads CAIRKGLAGDETQYF. The CDR3 DNA sequence: TGTGCCATCAGAAAGGGACTAGCGGGAGATGAGACCCAGTACTTC.

Details on this clone: This specimen includes other DNA sequences encoding the same CDR3. The rearrangement joins TRBV30 to TRBJ2-6, with 7 nucleotides matching TRBD2. The V gene's germline CDR1 is GTSNPN and CDR2 SVGIG (reference sequence). The ends lost 3 bases at V and 3 bases at J; junction bases unmatched: 2. This CDR3 is built from 14 residues. The DNA for the CDR3 is TGTGCCTGGAGCGGGGGGAGTGGGGCCAACGTCCTGACTTTC. Residues: CAWSGGSGANVLTF.

The gene calls are TRBV5-5 and TRBJ2-6; D tentatively fits TRBD1 or TRBD2 (5 bases each). Looked up from germline, CDR1 is SGHKS and CDR2 is YYEKEE (reference sequence). Deletions cut 6 bases from V and 0 bases from J, with 10 bases between. The CDR3 runs 15 residues. In nucleotides, the CDR3 is TGTGCCAGCAAACGAGGGGACTCTGGGGCCAACGTCCTGACTTTC. This codes for CASKRGDSGANVLTF.

The V and J genes are TRBV2 and TRBJ1-4; TRBD1 aligns across 10 bases. The CDR3 consists of 16 residues. The V segment lost 1 base and the J segment 8 bases; nucleotides outside the gene matches: 7. Germline V gene data show CDR1 as SNHLY and CDR2 as FYNNEI. Here the CDR3 reads CASSEVGQGQREKLFF. The CDR3 DNA sequence: TGTGCCAGCAGTGAAGTGGGACAGGGGCAGAGGGAAAAACTGTTTTTT.

The chain couples TRBV6-1 to TRBJ2-7, with D hard to call. The CDR3 extends over 16 amino acids. V was cut by 1 base and J by 0 bases, with 13 bases left in between. The germline CDR1 and CDR2 sequences are MNHNS and SASEGT. In DNA, the CDR3 is TGTGCCAGCAGTGAAGGTTACCGGGCAAACTCCTACGAGCAGTACTTC. Its translation: CASSEGYRANSYEQYF.

J is TRBJ2-7 and V is TRBV28, with 9 bases that match TRBD2. Germline trimming cut 8 bases from V and 3 bases from J; bases unmatched to any gene: 8. This CDR3 is built from 14 residues. Germline CDR1 reads MDHEN; CDR2 reads SYDVKM. The CDR3 spells CASGSGGGDYEQYF. In DNA form, the CDR3 reads TGTGCCAGCGGTTCGGGCGGGGGGGACTACGAGCAGTACTTC.

This rearrangement joins TRBV6-5 to TRBJ1-1, with 11 bases lining up with TRBD1. The CDR3 runs to 15 residues. Losses at the gene ends were 4 bases for V and 4 bases for J; bases not matched to a gene: 5. The germline V gene has CDR1 MNHEY and CDR2 SVGAGI. The CDR3 DNA is TGTGCCAGCAGTTTCCGGGACAGGGGGATCACTGAAGCTTTCTTT. Its protein is CASSFRDRGITEAFF.

The chain links TRBV2 to TRBJ2-5; D possibly corresponds to TRBD2 (6 bases). The CDR3 length is 13 residues. V was clipped by 4 bases and J by 5 bases, with 11 bases between them. Germline CDR1 reads SNHLY; CDR2 reads FYNNEI. This CDR3 reads CASSAWEAETQYF. In DNA, the CDR3 is TGTGCCAGCAGTGCCTGGGAGGCGGAGACCCAGTACTTC.

The chain combines TRBV29-1 with TRBJ2-4, with TRBD1 identical over 9 bases. V shed 4 bases, J shed 9 bases, and the junction held 4 bases outside the gene matches. The germline V gene has CDR1 SQVTM and CDR2 ANQGSEA. The CDR3 is 12 residues long. The CDR3 spells CSVGQGVSIQYF. CDR3 DNA sequence: TGCAGCGTTGGACAGGGGGTTAGCATTCAGTACTTC. Complete variable domain (other parts from reference TRBV29-1 and TRBJ2-4): SAVISQKPSRDICQRGTSLTIQCQVDSQVTMMFWYRQQPGQSLTLIATANQGSEATYESGFVIDKFPISRPNLTFSTLTVSNMSPEDSSIYLCSVGQGVSIQYFGAGTRLSVL.

This chain connects TRBV6-5 to TRBJ1-1, with unresolved D. Trimming left V 2 bases short and J 4 bases short, with 11 bases between. The CDR3 has 14 residues. Germline lookup yields CDR1 MNHEY and CDR2 SVGAGI. CDR3 sequence (DNA): TGTGCCAGCAGTTACGATGCAGCGGGCACTGAAGCTTTCTTT. The encoded protein is CASSYDAAGTEAFF.

The gene calls are TRBV6-5 and TRBJ2-3; 7 positions agree with TRBD1. The trim removed 5 bases at V and 1 base at J, leaving 6 bases unmatched. CDR3 length: 15 amino acids. Germline V gives CDR1 MNHEY, CDR2 SVGAGI. As DNA, the CDR3 is TGTGCCAGCAGTCTGACAGGGCGCGGCACAGATACGCAGTATTTT. Translated: CASSLTGRGTDTQYF.

The rearrangement links TRBV30 to TRBJ2-7, with no clear D. Trimming took off 8 bases at V and 4 bases at J, with 15 bases between the two ends. Germline CDR1 GTSNPN, CDR2 SVGIG (reference sequence). The CDR3 has 12 residues. The CDR3 DNA sequence: TGTGCCCACGGCACGGTTGGGTACGAGCAGTACTTC. Protein product: CAHGTVGYEQYF.

As regards this clone: The sample contains more than one DNA sequence encoding this CDR3. The chain employs TRBV10-3 and TRBJ2-1; the D gene is possibly TRBD2 (5 bases). The CDR3 is made up of 15 amino acids. Germline V gene sequence: CDR1 ENHRY, CDR2 SYGVKD. Trimming removed 0 bases at V and 3 bases at J, with 9 bases between. The CDR3 region is CAISESGGFYNEQFF. As DNA, the CDR3 is TGTGCCATCAGTGAGTCGGGCGGGTTCTACAATGAGCAGTTCTTC.

This chain connects TRBV6-5 to TRBJ1-1; possible D gene TRBD1, 6 bases. V lost 6 bases, J lost 8 bases, and 16 bases lay in between. CDR1 and CDR2 from the germline V gene are MNHEY and SVGAGI. CDR3 length: 13 residues. The CDR3 DNA sequence: TGTGCCAGCAGGCTAGGCCCTGACAGGGAAGCTTTCTTT. Residues: CASRLGPDREAFF.

The chain couples TRBV2 to TRBJ2-2; 7 bases map to TRBD2. The V gene end was trimmed by 4 bases and the J gene end by 5 bases; junction bases not matched to a gene: 4. Per germline, CDR1 SNHLY and CDR2 FYNNEI. CDR3 length equals 14 residues. DNA of the CDR3: TGTGCCAGCAGTGCTGGGGGGGGGACCGGGGAGCTGTTTTTT. Encoded protein: CASSAGGGTGELFF.

The chain recombines TRBV5-1 with TRBJ1-6; TRBD1 is a possible D gene (6 bases). Germline loops: CDR1 SGHRS, CDR2 YFSETQ. The CDR3 covers 12 residues. The germline V and J ends were trimmed by 0 bases and 16 bases, with 11 bases remaining between them. The CDR3 coding sequence is TGCGCCAGCAGCTTGGAGTACAGGGTACTCCACTTT. Translating gives CASSLEYRVLHF.

V and J are TRBV11-1 and TRBJ1-1; D uncertain. Deletions cut 5 bases from V and 3 bases from J, with 4 bases between. Germline CDR1 reads SGHAT; CDR2 reads FQDESV (reference sequence). The CDR3 loop spans 11 amino acids. Written as DNA, the CDR3 is TGTGCCAGCAGCGCGTACACTGAAGCTTTCTTT. It encodes CASSAYTEAFF.

Turning to this clone: Other DNA sequences in this specimen translate into the identical CDR3. The rearrangement uses TRBV7-9 and TRBJ2-5; D unresolved. This CDR3 contains 14 residues. Germline V gene sequence: CDR1 SEHNR, CDR2 FQNEAQ (reference sequence). Trimming took off 2 bases at V and 1 base at J, with 8 bases between the two ends. CDR3 sequence (DNA): TGTGCCAGCAGCTTAACCGGGTCCCAAGAGACCCAGTACTTC. Amino acid sequence: CASSLTGSQETQYF.